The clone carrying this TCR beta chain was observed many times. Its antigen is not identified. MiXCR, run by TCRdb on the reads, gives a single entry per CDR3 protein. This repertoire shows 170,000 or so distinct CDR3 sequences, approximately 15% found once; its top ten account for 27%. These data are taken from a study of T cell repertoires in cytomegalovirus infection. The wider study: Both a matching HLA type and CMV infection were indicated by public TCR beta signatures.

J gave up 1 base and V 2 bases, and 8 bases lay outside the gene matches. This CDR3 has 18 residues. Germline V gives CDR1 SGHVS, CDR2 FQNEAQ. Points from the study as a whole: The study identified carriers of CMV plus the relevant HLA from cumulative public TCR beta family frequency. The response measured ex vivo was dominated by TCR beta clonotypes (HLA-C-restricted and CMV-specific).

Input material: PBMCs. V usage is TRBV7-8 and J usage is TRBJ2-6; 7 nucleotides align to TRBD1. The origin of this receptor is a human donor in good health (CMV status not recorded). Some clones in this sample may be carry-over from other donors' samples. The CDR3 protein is CASSLRTGRLSGANVLTF. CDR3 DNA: TGTGCCAGCAGCTTAAGGACAGGACGCTTATCTGGGGCCAACGTCCTGACTTTC.